Presented here are 13 T cell receptor beta chains from one specimen sequenced in a study of sequential checkpoint blockade in melanoma. Treatment noted: randomized to nivolumab then ipilimumab (arm A) or the reverse (arm B). Assay used: immunoSEQ multiplex PCR; TCRdb lists only in-frame clones, some missing. The sample holds some 2,300 clones, roughly 33% seen once. Sample: tumor tissue (inferred from file names), taken from a patient given nivolumab and ipilimumab in sequence. The receptor source for this set is a human donor with melanoma.

In its sample, this clone was seen a few times. The chain combines TRBV6-8 with TRBJ2-1, with 7 positions matching TRBD1. The CDR3 runs 12 residues. CDR1 MNHGY and CDR2 SAAAGT come from the germline V gene. V dropped 7 bases and J dropped 12; count of bases not matched to a gene: 9. The CDR3 DNA follows: TGTGCCAGCACTGACAGGGCCGGCGGGCAGTTCTTC. Encoded protein: CASTDRAGGQFF.

The chain links TRBV14 to TRBJ1-4; D is unresolved. CDR1 SGHDN and CDR2 FVKESK come from the germline V gene. The CDR3 length is 14 residues. V was pared by 1 base and J by 8 bases, with 11 bases between. The CDR3: CASSQVGFREKLFF. CDR3 nucleotide sequence: TGTGCCAGCAGCCAAGTAGGGTTTCGGGAAAAACTGTTTTTT.

In its sample, this clone was seen a few times. The chain couples TRBV11-3 to TRBJ2-3; a possible D gene is TRBD2 (5 bases). The germline gives CDR1 SGHNT, CDR2 YENEEA. The CDR3 sequence is 14 residues long. The V end was cut by 3 bases, the J end by 2 bases, with 9 bases between. CDR3 loop: CASSLDGVTDTQYF. The CDR3 coding sequence is TGTGCCAGCAGCTTGGACGGGGTCACAGATACGCAGTATTTT.

The V call is TRBV12-5, the J call TRBJ2-7, with 8 bases identical to TRBD2. The CDR3 totals 15 residues. Germline CDR1 is LGHNT and CDR2 is FRNRAP. Unmatched junction bases numbered 6, after V lost 5 bases and J lost 0 bases. CDR3 sequence: CASGGQAGDSYEQYF. The CDR3 DNA is TGTGCTAGTGGTGGGCAAGCGGGAGACTCCTACGAGCAGTACTTC. The full variable domain, with the rest looked up from reference TRBV12-5 and TRBJ2-7, is DARVTQTPRHKVTEMGQEVTMRCQPILGHNTVFWYRQTMMQGLELLAYFRNRAPLDDSGMPKDRFSAEMPDATLATLKIQPSEPRDSAVYFCASGGQAGDSYEQYFGPGTRLTVT.

The V gene is TRBV5-1, the J gene TRBJ2-7; tentative D call: TRBD2 (6 bases). The germline gives CDR1 SGHRS, CDR2 YFSETQ. Deletions cut 0 bases from V and 3 bases from J, with 13 bases between. This CDR3 has 15 amino acids. The CDR3 region is CASSLANGGNYEQYF. In nucleotides, the CDR3 is TGCGCCAGCAGCTTGGCCAACGGCGGGAACTACGAGCAGTACTTC.

The V call is TRBV9, the J call TRBJ2-2; 8 bases map to TRBD2. The CDR3 is made up of 17 amino acids. Germline lookup yields CDR1 SGDLS and CDR2 YYNGEE. V dropped 2 bases and J dropped 5; count of bases not matched to a gene: 11. CDR3 bases: TGTGCCAGCAGCGTGCCGAGCGGGGGAGGGCCAACCGGGGAGCTGTTTTTT. Encoded protein: CASSVPSGGGPTGELFF.

CDR3 coding DNA: TGCAGCGTTGAACTGGTCAGCTCCTACGAGCAGTACTTC. As protein: CSVELVSSYEQYF. The rearrangement joins TRBV29-1 to TRBJ2-7, with D uncertain. The germline V and J ends were trimmed by 2 bases and 0 bases, with 8 bases remaining between them. CDR1 and CDR2 from the germline V gene are SQVTM and ANQGSEA. The CDR3 consists of 13 residues.

This rearrangement joins TRBV9 to TRBJ2-1; 12 positions match TRBD2. Per germline, CDR1 SGDLS and CDR2 YYNGEE. The CDR3 is 19 residues long. With 4 bases clipped from V and 2 bases from J, the junction kept 13 bases outside the gene matches. The CDR3 region is CASSSPGQGLAGAYNEQFF. The CDR3 nucleotides read TGTGCCAGCAGCTCACCGGGACAGGGACTAGCGGGCGCCTACAATGAGCAGTTCTTC.

CDR3 protein: CASSIGGHRGSYNEQFF. The DNA of the CDR3 is TGTGCCAGTAGTATTGGGGGCCACCGGGGTTCATACAATGAGCAGTTCTTC. The V gene is TRBV19, the J gene TRBJ2-1; D perhaps matches TRBD1 (6 bases). The V gene lost 3 bases and the J gene lost 4 bases, with 19 bases spanning the gap. This CDR3 is built from 17 residues. Germline loops: CDR1 LNHDA, CDR2 SQIVND (reference sequence). The entire variable domain, with the rest obtained from reference TRBV19 and TRBJ2-1, is as follows: DGGITQSPKYLFRKEGQNVTLSCEQNLNHDAMYWYRQDPGQGLRLIYYSQIVNDFQKGDIAEGYSVSREKKESFPLTVTSAQKNPTAFYLCASSIGGHRGSYNEQFFGPGTRLTVL.

The chain couples TRBV6-8 to TRBJ2-7, with TRBD2 matching over 13 bases. CDR1 is MNHGY, CDR2 SAAAGT, per germline. Losses at the gene ends were 2 bases for V and 3 bases for J; bases not matched to a gene: 1. The CDR3 runs to 15 residues. The CDR3 sequence: CASSYRTSGSYEQYF. The CDR3 coding sequence is TGTGCCAGCAGTTACCGGACTAGCGGGAGCTACGAGCAGTACTTC.

By share of the sample, this clone is medium-sized. The chain recombines TRBV6-8 with TRBJ1-1; D call uncertain. Trimming shortened V by 0 bases and J by 1 base, and 6 bases separated the two germline ends. Germline-derived CDR1 and CDR2 are MNHGY and SAAAGT. The CDR3 runs 14 residues. This CDR3 is CASSYSNWNTEAFF. As DNA, the CDR3 is TGTGCCAGCAGTTACTCGAACTGGAACACTGAAGCTTTCTTT.

The gene calls are TRBV6-8 and TRBJ2-1; no clear D. Germline V CDR1 and CDR2: MNHGY, SAAAGT. V was pared by 2 bases and J by 12 bases, with 14 bases between. The CDR3 is 13 residues long. The CDR3 loop reads CASSYSLSRLQFF. The CDR3 DNA reads TGTGCCAGCAGTTACAGTCTTTCGCGGTTGCAGTTCTTC.

The chain combines TRBV6-8 with TRBJ2-3; D may correspond to TRBD1 or TRBD2 (5 bases each). The CDR3 contains 17 residues. CDR1 is MNHGY and CDR2 is SAAAGT in the germline V gene. V shed 5 bases and J shed 0 bases, with 18 bases lying between them. Here the CDR3 reads CASSPEKRGQSTDTQYF. The CDR3 coding sequence is TGTGCCAGCAGTCCCGAAAAGAGGGGCCAAAGCACAGATACGCAGTATTTT.